This T cell receptor beta chain is from a study of cytomegalovirus exposure and HLA in healthy donors. PCR employed 60 Vbeta and 13 Jbeta primers. Repertoires were generated with immunoSEQ multiplex PCR, while TCRdb's copy carries only in-frame clones and drops some. The top ten hold more than 2.5% of the sample, which has about 140,000 clones, 75% seen once. Points on this clone: What it recognizes is unknown.

The germline V and J ends were trimmed by 3 bases and 2 bases, with 6 bases remaining between them. Germline V lookup: CDR1 SGDLS, CDR2 YYNGEE. This CDR3 region has 14 residues. Study-wide findings and caveats: Most TCR sequences showed up rarely, but some public TCRs showed up in many donors.

Input material: PBMCs. The J gene is TRBJ2-6, the V gene TRBV9, with no clear D. The TCR originated in a man aged 40-55 years in good health and CMV-seronegative. The CDR3 DNA sequence: TGTGCCAGCAGCGCCCCCGCTGGGGCCAACGTCCTGACTTTC. Translating gives CASSAPAGANVLTF.